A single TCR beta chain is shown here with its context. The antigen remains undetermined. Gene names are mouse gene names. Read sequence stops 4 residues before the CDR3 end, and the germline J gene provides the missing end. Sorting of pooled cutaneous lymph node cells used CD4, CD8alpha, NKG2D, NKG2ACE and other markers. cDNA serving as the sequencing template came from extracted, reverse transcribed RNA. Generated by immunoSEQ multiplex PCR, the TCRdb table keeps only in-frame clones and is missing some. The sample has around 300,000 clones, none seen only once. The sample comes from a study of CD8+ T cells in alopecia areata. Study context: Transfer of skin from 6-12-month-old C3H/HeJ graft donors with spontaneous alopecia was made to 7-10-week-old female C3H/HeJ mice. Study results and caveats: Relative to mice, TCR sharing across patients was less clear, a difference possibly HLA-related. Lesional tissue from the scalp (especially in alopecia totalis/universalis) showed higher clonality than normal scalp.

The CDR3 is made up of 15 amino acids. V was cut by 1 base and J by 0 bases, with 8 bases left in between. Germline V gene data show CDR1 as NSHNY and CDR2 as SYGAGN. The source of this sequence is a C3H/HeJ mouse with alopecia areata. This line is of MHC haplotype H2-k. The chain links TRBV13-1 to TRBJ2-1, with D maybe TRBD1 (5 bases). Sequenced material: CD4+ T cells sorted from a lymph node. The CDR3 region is CASSDLQDNYAEQFF. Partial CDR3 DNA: TGTGCCAGCAGTGATCTACAGGATAACTATGCT.